The 15 T cell receptor beta chains in this list originate from one sample, sequenced in a study of memory CD4+ T cells and cytomegalovirus serostatus. Method: immunoSEQ multiplex PCR; TCRdb's copy keeps in-frame clones and lacks some. The profile shows roughly 40,000 clones, roughly four fifths of them singletons. The sort gate was single viable CD3+CD4+CD8-CD45RO+ cells for memory CD4+ T cells. Sample: memory CD4+ T cells from blood. All receptors derive from an adult in good health and CMV-seronegative.

The DNA of the CDR3 is TGCGCCAGCAGCTCCGCAAATTCGGGGAATGGCTACACCTTC. Protein: CASSSANSGNGYTF. The gene calls are TRBV5-1 and TRBJ1-2; no reliable D call. The ends were cut back, 3 bases at V and 6 bases at J, with 15 bases in the middle. CDR3 length: 14 amino acids. Germline V gene lookup returns CDR1 SGHRS and CDR2 YFSETQ.

V gene TRBV19 combines with J gene TRBJ2-1; the D is unclear. CDR1 and CDR2 (germline): LNHDA, SQIVND (reference sequence). Trimming took off 7 bases at V and 6 bases at J, with 25 bases between the two ends. This CDR3 is 17 amino acids long. The CDR3 sequence: CASTRANPLSNRNEQFF. The CDR3 region has the DNA TGTGCCAGTACTAGGGCAAACCCACTTAGTAATCGCAATGAGCAGTTCTTC.

CDR3 nucleotides: TGCGCCAGCAGCTTCGGACAGGAGTGGGGGGAGGCGAGCTCCTATAATTCACCCCTCCACTTT. Its translation is CASSFGQEWGEASSYNSPLHF. This chain joins TRBV5-1 and TRBJ1-6; TRBD1 matches 7 bases. This CDR3 spans 21 amino acids. J lost 0 bases, V lost 2 bases, and 17 bases had no gene match. From germline, CDR1 is SGHRS and CDR2 YFSETQ.

The chain carries TRBV6-5 and TRBJ1-3; TRBD1 might be the D (6 bases). V dropped 6 bases and J dropped 0 bases, with 9 bases sitting between them. Germline CDR1 is MNHEY and CDR2 is SVGAGI. There are 14 residues in the CDR3. CDR3 coding DNA: TGTGCCAGCAGACAGGGCGCCTCTGGAAACACCATATATTTT. The encoded protein is CASRQGASGNTIYF.

This clone occurred a few times. The rearrangement joins TRBV7-8 to TRBJ1-2; no clear D. The CDR3 extends over 16 amino acids. V lost 0 bases, J lost 5 bases, and 16 bases lay in between. The V gene's germline CDR1 is SGHVS and CDR2 FQNEAQ. CDR3 nucleotide sequence: TGTGCCAGCAGCTTAGCACTACAGCCGGCCCTATATGGCTACACCTTC. It codes for CASSLALQPALYGYTF.

The CDR3 spells CAWSVGVNADTQYF. The CDR3 bases are TGTGCCTGGAGTGTAGGGGTGAACGCAGATACGCAGTATTTT. The rearrangement links TRBV30 to TRBJ2-3; maybe TRBD1 (5 bases). The CDR3 length is 14 residues. Trimming removed 0 bases from V and 4 bases from J, with 11 bases in between. CDR1 and CDR2 (germline): GTSNPN, SVGIG (reference sequence).

The V call is TRBV2, the J call TRBJ1-3, with unresolved D. The CDR3 spans 15 residues. Germline V gene data show CDR1 as SNHLY and CDR2 as FYNNEI. V dropped 6 bases and J dropped 0 bases, with 12 bases sitting between them. The CDR3 is CASSYDGSSGNTIYF. CDR3 coding DNA: TGTGCCAGCAGCTATGACGGGTCCTCTGGAAACACCATATATTTT.

The rearrangement links TRBV28 to TRBJ2-4; no definite D call. V lost 5 bases, J lost 1 base, and 9 bases lay in between. The CDR3 is 14 amino acids. The V gene's germline CDR1 is MDHEN and CDR2 SYDVKM. For the CDR3, the DNA is TGTGCCAGCAGTCTAGGTGAGGCCAAAAACATTCAGTACTTC. The encoded protein is CASSLGEAKNIQYF.

The chain joins TRBV7-6 to TRBJ2-3, with TRBD1 as a possible D gene (5 bases). Germline CDR1 is SGHVS and CDR2 is FNYEAQ. V was shortened by 5 bases and J by 2 bases, with 14 bases between the two germline ends. This CDR3 is built from 15 residues. The CDR3 DNA follows: TGTGCCAGCAGCCCGCTACAGGAATTCACAGATACGCAGTATTTT. It translates to CASSPLQEFTDTQYF.

The V gene is TRBV5-5, the J gene TRBJ1-3; TRBD1 might be the D (5 bases). CDR3 length: 15 residues. Germline V gene sequence: CDR1 SGHKS, CDR2 YYEKEE (reference sequence). V shed 4 bases and J shed 0 bases, with 11 bases lying between them. Here the CDR3 reads CASSPDRTSGNTIYF. CDR3 nucleotide sequence: TGTGCCAGCAGCCCAGACAGAACCTCTGGAAACACCATATATTTT.

The J gene is TRBJ1-4, the V gene TRBV2; D gene unclear. The CDR3 length is 12 residues. V was clipped by 4 bases and J by 7 bases, with 7 bases between them. Germline V gene data show CDR1 as SNHLY and CDR2 as FYNNEI. CDR3 DNA: TGTGCCAGCAGTGGCCCCGCTGAAAAACTGTTTTTT. Its translation is CASSGPAEKLFF. Full variable domain (missing parts from reference TRBV2 and TRBJ1-4): EPEVTQTPSHQVTQMGQEVILRCVPISNHLYFYWYRQILGQKVEFLVSFYNNEISEKSEIFDDQFSVERPDGSNFTLKIRSTKLEDSAMYFCASSGPAEKLFFGSGTQLSVL.

The V gene is TRBV29-1, the J gene TRBJ2-3; maybe TRBD1 (6 bases). In germline, CDR1 is SQVTM, CDR2 ANQGSEA. The CDR3 runs 13 residues. The V end lost 4 bases, the J end lost 4 bases, and 12 bases lay between the germline ends. CDR3: CSVGPTGPDTQYF. For the CDR3, the DNA is TGCAGCGTTGGGCCGACAGGACCAGATACGCAGTATTTT.

CDR3 nucleotide sequence: TGTGCCAGCAGTGAAGCATTAGTAGCGGGGATTTACGAGCAGTACTTC. Residues: CASSEALVAGIYEQYF. This sequence joins TRBV6-1 and TRBJ2-7, with 8 bases aligning to TRBD2. Trimming cost V 0 bases and J 4 bases; bases outside gene matches: 8. This CDR3 contains 16 residues. Germline V gene lookup returns CDR1 MNHNS and CDR2 SASEGT.

This clone has a handful of counts. The rearrangement joins TRBV6-1 to TRBJ1-5; unclear D gene. The CDR3 is made up of 15 amino acids. Between the trimmed V and J ends, which lost 0 bases and 11 bases, there was a span of 17 bases. Germline values: CDR1 MNHNS, CDR2 SASEGT. CDR3 sequence reads: CASSEAGQPSTAQHF. Written as DNA, the CDR3 is TGTGCCAGCAGTGAAGCAGGGCAGCCATCTACAGCCCAGCATTTT.

The rearrangement links TRBV7-8 to TRBJ2-7; 7 bases match TRBD1. CDR3 size: 18 residues. V lost 1 base to trimming and J lost 3 bases; unmatched junction nucleotides: 15. The germline gives CDR1 SGHVS, CDR2 FQNEAQ. This CDR3 is CASSLVVRIAGTDYEQYF. The CDR3 bases are TGTGCCAGCAGCTTAGTGGTCAGGATAGCCGGGACAGACTACGAGCAGTACTTC.